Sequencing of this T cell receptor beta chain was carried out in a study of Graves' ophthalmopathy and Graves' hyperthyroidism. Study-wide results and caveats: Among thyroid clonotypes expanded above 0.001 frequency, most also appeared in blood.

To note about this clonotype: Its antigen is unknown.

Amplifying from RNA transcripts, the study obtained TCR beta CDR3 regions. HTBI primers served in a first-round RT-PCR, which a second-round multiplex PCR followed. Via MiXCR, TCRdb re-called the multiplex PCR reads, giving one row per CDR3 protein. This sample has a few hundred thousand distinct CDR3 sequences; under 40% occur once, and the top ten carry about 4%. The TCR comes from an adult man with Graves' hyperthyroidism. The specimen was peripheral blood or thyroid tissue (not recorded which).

The chain's CDR3 is CASSQTVRTGYEKLFF. In nucleotides, the CDR3 is TGTGCCAGCAGCCAAACCGTACGGACAGGGTATGAAAAACTGTTTTTT. The chain has TRBV6-9 and TRBJ1-4; 8 bases fit TRBD1. V shed 6 bases and J 6 bases; nucleotides not matched to a gene: 12. The CDR3 consists of 16 residues. CDR1 is MNHGY, CDR2 SVAAGI, per germline.